This T cell receptor (beta chain) was documented in a study of T cells after yellow fever vaccination. Study-level points and caveats: A faster peak, day 5 versus 15, was reached by the weaker secondary response. The booster saw the reappearance of most primary-vaccination clones (roughly 96% CD4, 88% CD8).

TCRdb processed the 5' RACE reads anew with MiXCR; each CDR3 protein has one entry. Here the sample spans more than 80,000 distinct CDR3 sequences, 4.5% to 6% being singletons. This clonotype was found once. What it binds is not known. A much larger clone lies a single base off, so this may be a read error. The sample was CD8+ T cells sorted from PBMCs, taken 10 days after the yellow fever booster vaccination. This receptor was obtained from a man between 18 and 29 years old who received the YFV17D yellow fever vaccine.

CDR3 loop: CASGRDRGLGELFF. The CDR3 nucleotides are TGCGCCAGCGGCAGGGACAGGGGGTTAGGGGAGCTGTTTTTT. V is TRBV4-3 and J is TRBJ2-2, with 11 bases lining up with TRBD1. CDR3 length: 14 amino acids. The V and J ends lost 8 bases and 8 bases, in that order; junction bases with no gene match: 7. Germline V lookup: CDR1 LGHNA, CDR2 YSLEER.